This TCR beta chain was documented in a study of T cell responses to AZD1222 COVID-19 vaccine. Germline V lookup: CDR1 MGHRA, CDR2 YSYEKL. Between the trimmed V and J ends, which lost 0 bases and 7 bases, there was a span of 12 bases. This CDR3 contains 14 residues. Produced via immunoSEQ multiplex PCR; TCRdb's table is partial and in-frame only. The top ten clones hold 3.2% of a sample with some 150,000 clones, about nine tenths of them seen once. Sequencing was performed on peripheral blood, taken 28 days after the second AZD1222 dose. The sequence came from an adult who received the AZD1222 COVID-19 vaccine. The rearrangement links TRBV4-1 to TRBJ1-2; D remains ambiguous. This CDR3 reads CASSQDGRMVGYTF. The CDR3 DNA reads TGCGCCAGCAGCCAAGATGGGAGGATGGTTGGCTACACCTTC.